This T cell receptor (beta chain) stems from a study of cytomegalovirus exposure and HLA in healthy donors. The PCR used 60 Vbeta and 13 Jbeta primers. Assay used: immunoSEQ multiplex PCR; TCRdb lists only in-frame clones, some missing. Of under 200,000 clones detected, 70% to 90% appear once; the ten largest clones hold approximately 2.5%. V trimming: 8 bases; J trimming: 5 bases; junction bases outside the gene matches: 8. Germline V CDR1 and CDR2: LGHNA, YSLEER. This CDR3 is built from 15 residues. In the case of this clone: The target antigen is unknown.

Overall study results and limits: Both high specificity and high sensitivity reportedly marked the classifier's diagnosis of cytomegalovirus status. Later work found that TCR association rates differed between HLA loci; DRB1 had the most and HLA-C the fewest. Researchers had no immune exposure information except CMV serostatus available. For TCR beta chains, V- and J-gene trimming was later linked to a missense DCLRE1C variant.

The rearrangement links TRBV4-3 to TRBJ2-1; 11 nucleotides match TRBD2. The receptor's source is a man between 25 and 39 years old in good health and CMV-seropositive. Sequencing input: PBMCs. The CDR3: CASAILAGGNNEQFF. The CDR3 bases are TGCGCCAGCGCCATATTAGCGGGAGGGAACAATGAGCAGTTCTTC.